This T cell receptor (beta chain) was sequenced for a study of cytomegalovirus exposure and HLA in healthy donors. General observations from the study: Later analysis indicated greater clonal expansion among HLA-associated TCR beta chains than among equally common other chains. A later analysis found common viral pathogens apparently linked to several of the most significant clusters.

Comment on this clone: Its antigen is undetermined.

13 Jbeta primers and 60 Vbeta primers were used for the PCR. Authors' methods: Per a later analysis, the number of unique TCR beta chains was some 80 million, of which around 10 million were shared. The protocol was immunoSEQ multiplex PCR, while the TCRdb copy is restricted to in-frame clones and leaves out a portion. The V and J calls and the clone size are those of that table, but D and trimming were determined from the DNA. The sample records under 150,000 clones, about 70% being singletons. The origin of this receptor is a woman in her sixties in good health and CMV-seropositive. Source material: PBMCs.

The CDR3 DNA sequence: TGCGCCAGCAGCTTTAGACAGGGGGACACAGATACGCAGTATTTT. Its protein is CASSFRQGDTDTQYF. V and J are TRBV5-1 and TRBJ2-3; 9 bases match TRBD1. The CDR3 extends over 15 amino acids. With V trimmed by 2 bases and J by 2 bases, 3 bases remained unmatched. Per germline, CDR1 SGHRS and CDR2 YFSETQ.